The rows below give T cell receptor beta chains drawn from one sample of a study of Graves' ophthalmopathy and Graves' hyperthyroidism. Each CDR3 protein gets one entry after TCRdb re-called the multiplex PCR reads with MiXCR. The data hold around 670,000 distinct CDR3 sequences, with 40% observed a single time. Sequencing input: peripheral blood. The source of these receptors is an adult man with Graves' ophthalmopathy. The CDR3 runs from the conserved cysteine through the conserved F or W. The D gene is left open where the match is weak. Where a row states a size, it is once, few, many or the class of an expanded clone; other rows omit it.

>TRBV9|few|TRBD1|TRBJ1-5
TGTGCCACCGAATTACAGGGGGCGGAGGGCAATCAGCCCCAGCATTTT
CATELQGAEGNQPQHF
>TRBV7-2|few|TRBD2|TRBJ2-7
TGTGCCAGCAGCTTAGGGCCAGGACTAGCGGGAGGCTCCTACGAGCAGTACTTC
CASSLGPGLAGGSYEQYF
>TRBV10-2|many|NA|TRBJ1-2
TGCGCCAGCAGTGAAGTAGTGGGGCGGAGCTACACCTTC
CASSEVVGRSYTF
>TRBV7-9|few|TRBD2|TRBJ2-2
TGTGCCAGCAGCCCCAGGGAGGGTCTCACCGGGGAGCTGTTTTTT
CASSPREGLTGELFF
>TRBV2|NA|NA|TRBJ2-7
TGTGCCAGCAGTTCCGGGACACTAATCCACGAGCAGTACTTC
CASSSGTLIHEQYF
>TRBV2|NA|TRBD1|TRBJ1-6
TGTGCCAGCAGTTACGGGCAGGGGGCAAATTCACCCCTCCACTTT
CASSYGQGANSPLHF
>TRBV7-9|few|TRBD2|TRBJ2-2
TGCGCCAGCAGCTTGTTTGCGGGAGGCCACACCGGGGAGCTGTTTTTT
CASSLFAGGHTGELFF
>TRBV15|NA|NA|TRBJ1-2
TGTGCCACCAGCAGAGATGAAGGAAGCCAGGGGAACTATGGCTACACCTTC
CATSRDEGSQGNYGYTF
>TRBV2|NA|NA|TRBJ2-5
TGTGCCAGCAGTGGGGGCAGGGGGGTTCAGTACTTC
CASSGGRGVQYF
>TRBV20-1|NA|NA|TRBJ1-5
TGCAGTGCTGCCCGCGATGGAGGCGGGAACCAGCCCCAGCATTTT
CSAARDGGGNQPQHF
>TRBV12-3/TRBV12-4|many|NA|TRBJ1-2
TGTGCCACGCGGGGTGGCCAGCTCTCGGGCTACACCTTC
CATRGGQLSGYTF
>TRBV7-8|few|NA|TRBJ2-7
TGTGCCAGCAGCTTAGGGCCCAGGGGAGGCTACGAGCAGTACTTC
CASSLGPRGGYEQYF